This entry describes one TCR beta chain. These data originate in a study of T cell changes during pregnancy in multiple sclerosis. Assay: immunoSEQ multiplex PCR; the TCRdb copy retains only in-frame clones and omits some. Of tens of thousands of clones listed, approximately 90% are singletons. The CDR3 is made up of 16 amino acids. Looked up from germline, CDR1 is MNHNY and CDR2 is SVGAGI (reference sequence). V was pared by 2 bases and J by 3 bases, with 7 bases of the junction left unmatched. The chain has TRBV6-6 and TRBJ2-3; 8 positions match TRBD2. The source is a female donor with multiple sclerosis, enrolled in a pregnancy study. This sample comprised CD4+ T cells from peripheral blood mononuclear cells, obtained in the third trimester of pregnancy. CDR3 DNA sequence: TGTGCCAGCAGTTACAGATCGGGAGGGAGGACAGATACGCAGTATTTT. Translation gives CASSYRSGGRTDTQYF.